The following is a TCR beta chain sequence with its context. Its target is not known. Germline CDR1 reads MDHEN; CDR2 reads SYDVKM. Trimming removed 7 bases from V and 7 bases from J; junction bases left unmatched: 7. The CDR3 spans 14 residues. The data belong to a study of blood T cells in healthy people across ages. Study results and caveats: Expanded clonotype shifts may have been confounded, as the donors had an unknown CMV status. Roughly linear declines in TCR beta diversity per million T cells occurred with age.

The people who gave samples were healthy Caucasians from Russia, aged roughly 6 to 100. Each donor gave about 9.3 milliliters of peripheral blood. Sample-barcoded 5' priming and a J-beta primer mix drove a second PCR of roughly 6 to 12 cycles. TCRdb reanalysed the 5' RACE reads using MiXCR and keeps one entry per CDR3 protein. This repertoire shows some 640,000 distinct CDR3 sequences, over 45% found once; its top ten account for around a third. The chain uses TRBV28 and TRBJ1-6, with 7 nucleotides matching TRBD1. The material sequenced was blood. This receptor was obtained from a woman aged 55-70 years in good health. Written as DNA, the CDR3 is TGTGCCAGCATTCGGACAGGCGCGAATTCACCCCTCCACTTT. Amino acid sequence: CASIRTGANSPLHF.